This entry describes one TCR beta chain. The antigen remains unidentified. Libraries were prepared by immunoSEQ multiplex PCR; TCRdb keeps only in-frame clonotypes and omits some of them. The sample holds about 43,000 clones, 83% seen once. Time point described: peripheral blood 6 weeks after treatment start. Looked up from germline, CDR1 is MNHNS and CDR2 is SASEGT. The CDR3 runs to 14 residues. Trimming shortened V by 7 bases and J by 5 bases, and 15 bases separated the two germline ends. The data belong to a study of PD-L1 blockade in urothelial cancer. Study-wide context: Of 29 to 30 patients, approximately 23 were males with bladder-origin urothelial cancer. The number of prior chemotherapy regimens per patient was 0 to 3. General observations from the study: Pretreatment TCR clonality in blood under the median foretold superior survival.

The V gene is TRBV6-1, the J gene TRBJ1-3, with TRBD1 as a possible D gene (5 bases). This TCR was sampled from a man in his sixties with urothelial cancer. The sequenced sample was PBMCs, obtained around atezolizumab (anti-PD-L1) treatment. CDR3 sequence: CASTGTLGRNTIYF. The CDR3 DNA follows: TGTGCCAGCACAGGGACTTTGGGGAGAAACACCATATATTTT.